The following is a T cell receptor (beta chain) sequence with its context. The data were obtained in a study of T cells expressing NK-cell markers. From germline, CDR1 is KGHDR and CDR2 SFDVKD. The CDR3 has 12 amino acids. From its re-call of the 5' RACE reads, TCRdb lists each CDR3 protein once, without DNA. Its clone listing holds roughly 450,000 distinct CDR3 sequences. This chain connects TRBV24-1 to TRBJ2-1; TCRdb returns TRBD2, unconfirmable since there is no DNA. Sequencing was done on a sample of blood T cells: a sorted CD56 or NKG2C T cell subset, CD4+ or CD8+ T cells, or bulk PBMC T cells (not recorded which). This clonotype was sampled from a woman aged 45 to 65 in good health. CDR3 in amino acids: CATSDSSGEQFF.